Sequencing of this TCR beta chain was carried out in a study of T cell repertoires in ileal Crohn's disease. Study as a whole: Biopsies of the neoterminal ileum at postoperative colonoscopy form M6 samples.

The table came from immunoSEQ multiplex PCR; TCRdb's copy has only in-frame clones and leaves some out. This sample has 3,100 or so clones, with 80% to 90% found just once. In germline, CDR1 is LNHDA, CDR2 SQIVND (reference sequence). This CDR3 has 16 residues. V shed 6 bases, J shed 2 bases, and the junction held 10 bases outside the gene matches. The time point here: neoterminal ileum biopsy at postoperative endoscopy, about 6 months after surgery. Adults with ileal or ileocolonic Crohn's disease and an indication for resection were eligible. This chain uses TRBV19 with TRBJ1-2; 9 nucleotides match TRBD1. The TCR comes from an adult with Crohn's disease. Material: ileal tissue. The CDR3 nucleotides read TGTGCCAGTAGGTCCGGGACAGGGACCCTCAACTATGGCTACACCTTC. Its translation: CASRSGTGTLNYGYTF.